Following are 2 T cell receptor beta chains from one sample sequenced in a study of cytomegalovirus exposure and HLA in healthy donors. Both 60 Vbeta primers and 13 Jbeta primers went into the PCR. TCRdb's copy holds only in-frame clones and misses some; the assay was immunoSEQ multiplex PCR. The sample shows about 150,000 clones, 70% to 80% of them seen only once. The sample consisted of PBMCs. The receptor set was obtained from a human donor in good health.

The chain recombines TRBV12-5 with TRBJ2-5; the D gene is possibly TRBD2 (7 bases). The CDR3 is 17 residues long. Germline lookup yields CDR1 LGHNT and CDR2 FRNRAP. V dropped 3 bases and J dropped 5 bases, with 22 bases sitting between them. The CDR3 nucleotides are TGTGCTAGTGGTTTCTACCTGGGGGGGGGCCTGGGGGAGACCCAGTACTTC. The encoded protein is CASGFYLGGGLGETQYF.

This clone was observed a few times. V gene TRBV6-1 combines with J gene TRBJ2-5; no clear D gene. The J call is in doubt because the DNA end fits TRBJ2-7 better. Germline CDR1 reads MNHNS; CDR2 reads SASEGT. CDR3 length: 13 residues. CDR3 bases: TGTGCCAGCAGTGATGCGTTATCCTACGAGCAGTACTTC. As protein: CASSDALSYEQYF.